These 21 T cell receptor beta chains were all obtained from the same sample, sequenced in a study of T-cell reconstitution after alpha-beta-depleted transplantation in children (dated by TCRdb to the mid-2010s). Per the publication, the treatment or condition label means: allogeneic hematopoietic cell transplantation with graft depleted of TCRalphabeta T cells and CD19 B cells. Receptors were amplified or captured by PCR. The sequencer listed for this sample is Illumina HiSeq 2500. To normalize quantification of the TCRbeta repertoire, the TCR libraries were built with molecular barcoding that relied on unique molecular identifiers. TCRdb reprocessing: public reads trimmed at Q25 with fastp, clones called with MiXCR, in-frame beta chains kept. Every entry covers one CDR3 protein and lists the most common genes and DNA from its rows. Across this sample there are 400,000 to 550,000 distinct CDR3 sequences, with about 10% seen only once. The ten most abundant clones make up 2% of the sample.

The sample was PBMCs, taken before TCRalphabeta/CD19-depleted stem cell transplant. These receptors all come from a child aged 2-15 years with inherited bone marrow failure, due to receive a stem cell transplant.

This chain uses TRBV29-1 with TRBJ2-1; D remains ambiguous. The germline V and J ends were trimmed by 7 bases and 2 bases, with 12 bases remaining between them. There are 13 residues in the CDR3. Germline loops: CDR1 SQVTM, CDR2 ANQGSEA. This CDR3 reads CSGRAPPYNEQFF. The DNA for the CDR3 is TGCAGCGGCCGAGCTCCTCCCTACAATGAGCAGTTCTTC.

This clonotype was seen ten or more times. The chain is built from TRBV4-3 and TRBJ2-1; 9 positions match TRBD2. The ends lost 2 bases at V and 7 bases at J; junction bases unmatched: 12. There are 17 residues in the CDR3. Per the germline V gene, CDR1 is LGHNA and CDR2 is YSLEER. The CDR3 is CASSQRGSGRKGNEQFF. CDR3 nucleotide sequence: TGCGCCAGCAGCCAAAGAGGTAGCGGGAGAAAAGGTAATGAGCAGTTCTTC.

This clonotype came up many times. The chain couples TRBV15 to TRBJ1-2; the D gene is possibly TRBD1 (5 bases). V lost 1 base to trimming and J lost 5 bases, with 11 bases between them. Per the germline V gene, CDR1 is LNHNV and CDR2 is YYDKDF (reference sequence). There are 14 residues in the CDR3. The CDR3, as DNA: TGTGCCACCAGCAGAGGTGACAGCCAATATGGCTACACCTTC. Protein: CATSRGDSQYGYTF.

This clonotype was recorded many times. This rearrangement joins TRBV27 to TRBJ1-5; tentative D call: TRBD1 (6 bases). The V end lost 8 bases, the J end lost 4 bases, and 15 bases lay between the germline ends. The CDR3 length is 14 residues. In germline, CDR1 is MNHEY, CDR2 SMNVEV (reference sequence). CDR3 loop: CASSRGLGNQPQHF. CDR3 DNA: TGTGCCAGCTCCAGGGGACTTGGAAATCAGCCCCAGCATTTT.

This clonotype was recorded at least ten times. The V gene is TRBV7-9, the J gene TRBJ2-7, with TRBD2 matching over 11 bases. Germline lookup yields CDR1 SEHNR and CDR2 FQNEAQ (reference sequence). J gave up 6 bases and V 5 bases, and 9 bases lay outside the gene matches. CDR3 length: 15 amino acids. The CDR3 protein is CASSLTSGTGGEQYF. The CDR3 bases are TGTGCCAGCAGCCTGACTAGCGGGACTGGTGGCGAGCAGTACTTC.

On this clonotype itself: With a much larger clone just one base away, this may be a read error. The chain employs TRBV20-1 and TRBJ1-5; TRBD1 might be the D (5 bases). Germline V gene sequence: CDR1 DFQATT, CDR2 SNEGSKA (reference sequence). This CDR3 has 16 residues. CDR3 DNA sequence: TGCTGTGCTAGAGCTTTTCTAGAGGGGCCCAATCAGCCCCAGCATTTT. It yields the protein CCARAFLEGPNQPQHF.

This clonotype was observed a handful of times. The CDR3: CSASRDRGSETQYF. In DNA, the CDR3 is TGCAGTGCGAGCCGGGACAGGGGATCGGAGACCCAGTACTTC. The rearrangement joins TRBV20-1 to TRBJ2-5; TRBD1 matches 10 bases. The CDR3 has 14 residues. The ends lost 6 bases at V and 5 bases at J; junction bases unmatched: 9. The V gene's germline CDR1 is DFQATT and CDR2 SNEGSKA (reference sequence).

The rearrangement joins TRBV23-1 to TRBJ1-5, with 10 positions matching TRBD1. TRBV23-1 is identified as an open reading frame with a role that is uncertain. With V trimmed by 6 bases and J by 0 bases, 11 bases remained unmatched. The CDR3 has 18 amino acids. As DNA, the CDR3 is TGCGCCAGCAGAGAGCCGGGACAGGGGCCCCATAGCAATCAGCCCCAGCATTTT. Encoded protein: CASREPGQGPHSNQPQHF.

This clonotype was seen a few times. The rearrangement uses TRBV7-9 and TRBJ2-3; 8 positions agree with TRBD2. V lost 3 bases, J lost 5 bases, and 7 bases stayed unmatched. Germline V gene lookup returns CDR1 SEHNR and CDR2 FQNEAQ (reference sequence). This CDR3 spans 15 amino acids. CDR3 amino acids: CASSFPGLVEDTQYF. The DNA of the CDR3 is TGTGCCAGCAGCTTTCCGGGACTAGTTGAAGATACGCAGTATTTT.

This clonotype was seen ten or more times. The chain has TRBV20-1 and TRBJ2-3; 11 nucleotides match TRBD2. Trimming at V came to 0 bases and at J to 2 bases, leaving 7 bases not matched to a gene. Germline V gene sequence: CDR1 DFQATT, CDR2 SNEGSKA (reference sequence). The CDR3 totals 17 residues. The chain's CDR3 is CSARDRATSGATDTQYF. For the CDR3, the DNA is TGCAGTGCTAGAGACCGAGCGACTAGCGGGGCCACAGATACGCAGTATTTT.

This clonotype was detected many times. The CDR3 sequence: CASSLMGSYEQYF. The DNA of the CDR3 is TGTGCCAGCAGCTTAATGGGATCCTACGAGCAGTACTTC. The chain couples TRBV11-2 to TRBJ2-7; D gene uncertain. The CDR3 contains 13 residues. Trimming took off 2 bases at V and 1 base at J, with 6 bases between the two ends. Per germline, CDR1 SGHAT and CDR2 FQNNGV.

This clonotype was seen at least ten times. J is TRBJ1-1 and V is TRBV5-1, with TRBD1 identical over 8 bases. Unmatched junction bases numbered 13, after V lost 4 bases and J lost 8 bases. The CDR3 runs to 15 residues. Germline CDR1 reads SGHRS; CDR2 reads YFSETQ. The CDR3 loop reads CASSRDRGENWEAFF. In DNA, the CDR3 is TGCGCCAGCAGCCGAGACAGGGGTGAGAACTGGGAAGCTTTCTTT.

In this sample, this clonotype turned up many times. V is TRBV7-9 and J is TRBJ2-1; D not certain. The germline V gene has CDR1 SEHNR and CDR2 FQNEAQ (reference sequence). V lost 5 bases and J 8 bases, leaving 16 bases between the germline ends. This CDR3 contains 14 residues. This chain's CDR3 is CASSPLAGFDEQFF. CDR3 nucleotide sequence: TGTGCCAGCAGCCCATTAGCCGGGTTCGATGAGCAGTTCTTC.

This clonotype was seen a handful of times. The chain has TRBV11-2 and TRBJ2-7; D assignment may be TRBD1 or TRBD2 (5 bases each). The CDR3 runs to 15 residues. The germline CDR1 and CDR2 sequences are SGHAT and FQNNGV. V lost 5 bases and J 7 bases, leaving 21 bases between the germline ends. The CDR3 protein is CASSQEGQFHGEQYF. CDR3 DNA sequence: TGTGCCAGCAGCCAAGAGGGGCAGTTCCATGGGGAGCAGTACTTC.

The CDR3 protein is CAWGQSYEQYF. The CDR3 DNA follows: TGTGCCTGGGGACAGTCTTACGAGCAGTACTTC. The chain is built from TRBV30 and TRBJ2-7; maybe TRBD1 (6 bases). V lost 5 bases and J 4 bases, leaving 9 bases between the germline ends. Per the germline V gene, CDR1 is GTSNPN and CDR2 is SVGIG (reference sequence). This CDR3 contains 11 residues.

This clonotype turned up a few times. The rearrangement links TRBV12-3 or TRBV12-4 to TRBJ2-7, with 8 bases fitting TRBD2. With V trimmed by 5 bases and J by 6 bases, 6 bases remained unmatched. CDR3 size: 13 residues. The CDR3 coding sequence is TGTGCCAGCAGTCAACAGCGGGAGCCCGAGCAGTACTTC. Translating gives CASSQQREPEQYF.

This clonotype has a count of ten or more. This rearrangement joins TRBV12-3 or TRBV12-4 to TRBJ1-1, with a weak D call TRBD1 (5 bases). This CDR3 has 14 residues. V shed 7 bases and J shed 3 bases, with 15 bases lying between them. For the CDR3, the DNA is TGTGCCAGCAAGCTCAGGGTCGGGGACACTGAAGCTTTCTTT. Amino acid sequence: CASKLRVGDTEAFF.

This clonotype was picked up many times. CDR3 in amino acids: CSASRRTGILFTEAFF. CDR3 nucleotides: TGCAGTGCTAGTAGGAGGACAGGGATATTATTCACTGAAGCTTTCTTT. This chain joins TRBV20-1 and TRBJ1-1; 8 nucleotides match TRBD1. With 3 bases clipped from V and 4 bases from J, the junction kept 13 bases outside the gene matches. Germline loops: CDR1 DFQATT, CDR2 SNEGSKA (reference sequence). This CDR3 has 16 amino acids.

Points on this clonotype: A much larger clone lies one base from this, so it may be a read error. This chain uses TRBV20-1 with TRBJ2-1, with 11 bases aligning to TRBD2. CDR1 and CDR2 from the germline V gene are DFQATT and SNEGSKA (reference sequence). The CDR3 covers 16 residues. The CDR3 nucleotides read TGCAGTGCTTTGGCTAGCGGGAGGAGCTCCTACAATGACCAGTTCTTC. Amino acid sequence: CSALASGRSSYNDQFF.

This clonotype was seen ten or more times. The rearrangement joins TRBV2 to TRBJ2-7; 9 bases map to TRBD1. Unmatched junction bases numbered 9, after V lost 2 bases and J lost 4 bases. The CDR3 runs to 16 residues. Per germline, CDR1 SNHLY and CDR2 FYNNEI. CDR3: CASSEKGGTGYYEQYF. CDR3 in DNA: TGTGCCAGCAGTGAAAAGGGCGGGACAGGGTATTACGAGCAGTACTTC.

This clonotype was picked up a small number of times. The chain has TRBV14 and TRBJ1-1; TRBD1 agrees at 8 bases. This CDR3 region has 15 residues. J gave up 1 base and V 3 bases, and 4 bases lay outside the gene matches. The germline V gene encodes CDR1 SGHDN and CDR2 FVKESK. The CDR3 nucleotides are TGTGCCAGCAGCCACTTAGGACAGGGGAACACTGAAGCTTTCTTT. Amino acid sequence: CASSHLGQGNTEAFF.